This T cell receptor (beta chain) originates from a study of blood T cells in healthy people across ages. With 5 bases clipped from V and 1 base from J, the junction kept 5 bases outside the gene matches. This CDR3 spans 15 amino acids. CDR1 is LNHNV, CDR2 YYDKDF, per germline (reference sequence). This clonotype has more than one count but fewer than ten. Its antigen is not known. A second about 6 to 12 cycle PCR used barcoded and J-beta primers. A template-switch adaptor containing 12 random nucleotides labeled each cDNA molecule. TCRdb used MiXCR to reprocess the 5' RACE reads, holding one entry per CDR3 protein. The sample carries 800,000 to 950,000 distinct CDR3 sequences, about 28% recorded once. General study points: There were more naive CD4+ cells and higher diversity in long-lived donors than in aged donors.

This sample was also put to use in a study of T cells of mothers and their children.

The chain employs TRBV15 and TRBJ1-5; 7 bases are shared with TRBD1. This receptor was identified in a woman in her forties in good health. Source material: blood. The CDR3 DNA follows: TGTGCCACCAGCTCGGACAGGCGGAGCAATCAGCCCCAGCATTTT. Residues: CATSSDRRSNQPQHF.